One and the same sample provided the 30 T cell receptor beta chains below, sequenced in a study of blood T cell repertoires in COVID-19. Assay: immunoSEQ multiplex PCR; the TCRdb copy retains only in-frame clones and omits some. Here the sample spans approximately 140,000 clones, 70% to 90% being singletons. The specimen was peripheral blood. The receptors originated from a man aged 60 to 75 with active or convalescent COVID-19.

The chain employs TRBV7-2 and TRBJ1-3, with D possibly being TRBD1 (5 bases). With 1 base removed from V and 2 bases from J, the gap between germline ends came to 9 bases. The length of the CDR3 is 15 residues. Germline V lookup: CDR1 SGHTA, CDR2 FQGNSA. The CDR3 here is CASSLDTGPGNTIYF. CDR3 DNA: TGTGCCAGCAGCTTAGATACAGGTCCTGGAAACACCATATATTTT.

In its sample, this clone was seen once. The CDR3 is CASSPDRGGGYTF. The CDR3 DNA is TGTGCCAGCAGCCCGGACAGGGGGGGTGGCTACACCTTC. This chain links TRBV7-9 with TRBJ1-2; 10 nucleotides align to TRBD1. This CDR3 is 13 amino acids long. From germline, CDR1 is SEHNR and CDR2 FQNEAQ (reference sequence). V was clipped by 5 bases and J by 7 bases; unmatched bases: 4.

For the CDR3, the DNA is TGTGCCAGCAGTGGATTAGCGGTACACGGGGAGCAGTACTTC. Translation: CASSGLAVHGEQYF. This chain connects TRBV27 to TRBJ2-7; possible D gene TRBD2, 6 bases. V dropped 5 bases and J dropped 7 bases, with 18 bases sitting between them. CDR3 length equals 14 residues. Germline CDR1 MNHEY, CDR2 SMNVEV (reference sequence).

V gene TRBV24-1 combines with J gene TRBJ2-5; 7 nucleotides agree with TRBD2. V shed 3 bases, J shed 5 bases, and the junction held 8 bases outside the gene matches. This CDR3 region has 15 residues. The V gene's germline CDR1 is KGHDR and CDR2 SFDVKD. The CDR3 DNA reads as TGTGCCACCAGTGATACGGGGGGAAGAGGGGAGACCCAGTACTTC. Translated: CATSDTGGRGETQYF.

The table lists this clone with many counts. J is TRBJ1-1 and V is TRBV5-6; 8 bases are a match to TRBD1. The CDR3 extends over 18 amino acids. Trimming removed 4 bases from V and 4 bases from J; junction bases left unmatched: 18. The V gene's germline CDR1 is SGHDT and CDR2 YYEEEE. The CDR3 DNA sequence: TGTGCCAGCAGCAATCTTGGGACAGGAGCTGAAAAGGGCACTGAAGCTTTCTTT. Its protein product is CASSNLGTGAEKGTEAFF.

J is TRBJ1-4 and V is TRBV28, with 9 nucleotides matching TRBD1. Trimming cost V 6 bases and J 10 bases; bases outside gene matches: 9. The CDR3 is 14 amino acids. CDR1 MDHEN and CDR2 SYDVKM come from the germline V gene. This CDR3 reads CASSPGQGRRKLFF. The CDR3 nucleotides read TGTGCCAGCAGCCCGGGACAGGGTAGAAGAAAACTGTTTTTT.

This clone was seen just once. This chain joins TRBV3-1 (or the pseudogene TRBV3-2) and TRBJ2-1, with 10 bases identical to TRBD1. The junction had 6 bases not matched to a gene; V was cut back by 6 bases and J by 7 bases. The CDR3 is 14 residues long. The V gene's germline CDR1 is LGHDT and CDR2 YNNKEL (reference sequence). DNA of the CDR3: TGTGCCAGCAGTCATGACAGGGGGCGGAATGAGCAGTTCTTC. It yields the protein CASSHDRGRNEQFF.

V usage is TRBV27 and J usage is TRBJ2-5, with D possibly matching TRBD1 (5 bases). The germline V gene has CDR1 MNHEY and CDR2 SMNVEV (reference sequence). This CDR3 is 14 amino acids long. The V end lost 6 bases, the J end lost 0 bases, and 11 bases lay between the germline ends. The CDR3 region is CASSPLTDQETQYF. For the CDR3, the DNA is TGTGCCAGCAGCCCGCTGACAGACCAAGAGACCCAGTACTTC.

This sequence joins TRBV9 and TRBJ1-2; 7 bases are shared with TRBD1. The CDR3 runs 13 residues. Germline V CDR1 and CDR2: SGDLS, YYNGEE. Losses at the gene ends were 3 bases for V and 4 bases for J; bases not matched to a gene: 3. The CDR3 region is CASSDGDSYGYTF. The DNA of the CDR3 is TGTGCCAGCAGCGACGGGGACAGCTATGGCTACACCTTC. Full variable domain (remainder filled in from reference TRBV9 and TRBJ1-2): DSGVTQTPKHLITATGQRVTLRCSPRSGDLSVYWYQQSLDQGLQFLIQYYNGEERAKGNILERFSAQQFPDLHSELNLSSLELGDSALYFCASSDGDSYGYTFGSGTRLTVV.

This clone was counted a few times. The chain is built from TRBV4-1 and TRBJ1-5; D possibly corresponds to TRBD1 (5 bases). The CDR3 covers 14 residues. V was clipped by 4 bases and J by 2 bases, with 9 bases between them. Germline CDR1 and CDR2: MGHRA and YSYEKL. CDR3: CASSLGGGNQPQHF. DNA of the CDR3: TGCGCCAGCAGCCTCGGGGGGGGCAATCAGCCCCAGCATTTT.

The count of this clone is one. The J gene is TRBJ2-1, the V gene TRBV18; D is ambiguous. The CDR3 consists of 12 residues. CDR1 is KGHSH and CDR2 is LQKENI in the germline V gene. V was cut by 3 bases and J by 7 bases, with 7 bases left in between. The DNA for the CDR3 is TGTGCCAGCTCACCGGGCTTGAATGAGCAGTTCTTC. It yields the protein CASSPGLNEQFF.

The chain carries TRBV7-3 and TRBJ1-1; 11 nucleotides line up with TRBD1. Germline values: CDR1 SGHTA, CDR2 FQGTGA. This CDR3 has 13 residues. With 3 bases clipped from V and 10 bases from J, the junction kept 4 bases outside the gene matches. This chain's CDR3 is CASSFGTGGPAFF. CDR3 nucleotides: TGTGCCAGCAGCTTTGGGACAGGGGGTCCAGCTTTCTTT.

The rearrangement joins TRBV11-2 to TRBJ2-7; tentative D call: TRBD2 (5 bases). V lost 1 base, J lost 2 bases, and 9 bases lay in between. This CDR3 spans 14 amino acids. Germline V CDR1 and CDR2: SGHAT, FQNNGV. The CDR3: CASSLGGSTYEQYF. The CDR3 DNA sequence: TGTGCCAGCAGCTTAGGAGGGAGTACCTACGAGCAGTACTTC.

This clone appeared a single time. DNA for the CDR3: TGCGCCAGCAGTGAGGAACTAGCGGGCATAGCCAAAAACATTCAGTACTTC. It is translated as CASSEELAGIAKNIQYF. V usage is TRBV10-1 and J usage is TRBJ2-4; 9 nucleotides align to TRBD2. V shed 2 bases and J 0 bases; nucleotides not matched to a gene: 5. The CDR3 spans 17 residues. The germline CDR1 and CDR2 sequences are WNHNN and SYGVQD (reference sequence).

The chain joins TRBV19 to TRBJ1-1; D is unresolved. Trimming removed 3 bases at V and 4 bases at J, with 12 bases between. CDR3 length: 14 amino acids. From germline, CDR1 is LNHDA and CDR2 SQIVND (reference sequence). CDR3 coding DNA: TGTGCCAGTAGTATGCTCGAACGGGGCACTGAAGCTTTCTTT. Translating it yields CASSMLERGTEAFF.

The V and J genes are TRBV28 and TRBJ2-2; 10 bases are shared with TRBD2. There are 16 residues in the CDR3. The germline CDR1 and CDR2 sequences are MDHEN and SYDVKM. Trimming took 5 bases from V and 5 from J; bases not matched to a gene: 8. The DNA of the CDR3 is TGTGCCAGCAGTACCGGAGTACTAGCGGGAACCGGGGAGCTGTTTTTT. Translated: CASSTGVLAGTGELFF.

The rearrangement joins TRBV7-9 to TRBJ1-6; D ambiguous. Trimming removed 5 bases at V and 10 bases at J, with 12 bases between. The CDR3 spans 13 residues. The V gene's germline CDR1 is SEHNR and CDR2 FQNEAQ (reference sequence). CDR3 region: CASSRSSGSPLHF. The CDR3, as DNA: TGTGCCAGCAGCAGGTCCTCGGGGTCACCCCTCCACTTT.

The J gene is TRBJ2-1, the V gene TRBV5-1, with a possible D match to TRBD1 (5 bases). CDR1 is SGHRS, CDR2 YFSETQ, per germline. Trimming took off 2 bases at V and 7 bases at J, with 10 bases between the two ends. This CDR3 contains 13 residues. Here the CDR3 DNA reads TGCGCCAGCAGCTTTGGGGCGCGTAATGAGCAGTTCTTC. Its translation is CASSFGARNEQFF.

The chain links TRBV18 to TRBJ1-4, with D perhaps TRBD1 (5 bases). This CDR3 has 15 residues. The V end lost 2 bases, the J end lost 8 bases, and 15 bases lay between the germline ends. The germline CDR1 and CDR2 sequences are KGHSH and LQKENI. CDR3 in DNA: TGTGCCAGCTCACCAATGGGGCAGGGCGGAGAAAAACTGTTTTTT. This codes for CASSPMGQGGEKLFF.

The chain recombines TRBV28 with TRBJ2-1; TRBD2 aligns across 12 bases. The CDR3 spans 17 residues. Looked up from germline, CDR1 is MDHEN and CDR2 is SYDVKM. With V trimmed by 3 bases and J by 4 bases, 7 bases remained unmatched. The CDR3 reads CASSFPGTSGRYNEQFF. As DNA, the CDR3 is TGTGCCAGCAGTTTCCCCGGGACTAGCGGGCGGTACAATGAGCAGTTCTTC.

The chain links TRBV5-4 to TRBJ2-7; D might be TRBD2 (6 bases). Germline assignment: CDR1 SGHNT and CDR2 YYREEE (reference sequence). V gave up 2 bases and J gave up 2 bases, with 17 bases separating them. This CDR3 has 16 amino acids. The CDR3 sequence is CASSFGGTTKPYEQYF. CDR3 nucleotides: TGTGCCAGCAGCTTTGGGGGGACGACAAAACCCTACGAGCAGTACTTC.

This clone turned up a few times. CDR3 bases: TGTGCCAGCAGTGAAGCTCAACCGGGACTACGCTACGAGCAGTACTTC. Translation: CASSEAQPGLRYEQYF. V and J are TRBV2 and TRBJ2-7; 7 positions agree with TRBD2. The CDR3 totals 16 residues. Per the germline V gene, CDR1 is SNHLY and CDR2 is FYNNEI. V shed 0 bases, J shed 3 bases, and the junction held 8 bases outside the gene matches.

For the CDR3, the DNA is TGTGCCAGCAGCTACAGGGTAAATCAGCCCCAGCATTTT. Its translation is CASSYRVNQPQHF. The chain combines TRBV9 with TRBJ1-5; perhaps TRBD1 as D (6 bases). Germline lookup yields CDR1 SGDLS and CDR2 YYNGEE. The CDR3 is 13 residues long. V was clipped by 4 bases and J by 4 bases, with 9 bases between them.

V and J are TRBV19 and TRBJ1-2, with 7 bases that match TRBD1. This CDR3 has 14 amino acids. V gave up 5 bases and J gave up 0 bases; unmatched junction bases: 3. Germline V gene data show CDR1 as LNHDA and CDR2 as SQIVND (reference sequence). The chain's CDR3 is CASSPGTANYGYTF. The CDR3 nucleotides are TGTGCCAGTAGTCCAGGGACAGCTAACTATGGCTACACCTTC.

V is TRBV6-1 and J is TRBJ2-1; D gene ambiguous. The V and J ends lost 3 bases and 8 bases respectively, with 11 bases between them. CDR1 MNHNS and CDR2 SASEGT come from the germline V gene. CDR3 length: 13 amino acids. The CDR3 DNA sequence: TGTGCCAGCAGTGAGACATTCGGCGATGAGCAGTTCTTC. It encodes CASSETFGDEQFF.

The genes are TRBV11-2 and TRBJ2-7; 10 bases are a match to TRBD1. This CDR3 has 14 residues. Germline lookup yields CDR1 SGHAT and CDR2 FQNNGV. Trimming cost V 5 bases and J 5 bases; bases outside gene matches: 6. The CDR3 here is CASSQRTGGNEQYF. For the CDR3, the DNA is TGTGCCAGCAGCCAGCGGACAGGGGGGAACGAGCAGTACTTC.

The V and J genes are TRBV19 and TRBJ1-2; D might be TRBD1 (6 bases). Germline V CDR1 and CDR2: LNHDA, SQIVND (reference sequence). The V end lost 9 bases, the J end lost 0 bases, and 14 bases lay between the germline ends. CDR3 length: 14 residues. CDR3 nucleotide sequence: TGTGCCAGCCAGGGGCGAGGATCTAACTATGGCTACACCTTC. Amino acids: CASQGRGSNYGYTF.

This clone was seen only once. This chain's CDR3 is CASSLLGTGNEKLFF. As DNA, the CDR3 is TGCGCCAGCAGCTTACTCGGGACAGGGAATGAAAAACTGTTTTTT. This chain links TRBV5-1 with TRBJ1-4; 9 nucleotides line up with TRBD1. There are 15 residues in the CDR3. CDR1 is SGHRS and CDR2 is YFSETQ in the germline V gene. Trimming at V came to 2 bases and at J to 5 bases, leaving 4 bases not matched to a gene.

The CDR3 DNA is TGTGCCAGCAGCGCCAGGCGGGAGTTAGATACGCAGTATTTT. It yields the protein CASSARRELDTQYF. The J gene is TRBJ2-3, the V gene TRBV7-2; TRBD2 matches at 7 bases. The CDR3 consists of 14 residues. With V trimmed by 5 bases and J by 5 bases, 7 bases remained unmatched. Germline assignment: CDR1 SGHTA and CDR2 FQGNSA.

The chain is built from TRBV6-6 and TRBJ2-2; 9 nucleotides match TRBD2. Per germline, CDR1 MNHNY and CDR2 SVGAGI (reference sequence). Losses at the gene ends were 7 bases for V and 3 bases for J; bases not matched to a gene: 6. This CDR3 is 15 amino acids long. CDR3 protein: CASTRLAEDTGELFF. The CDR3 nucleotides read TGTGCCAGCACTCGACTAGCGGAAGACACCGGGGAGCTGTTTTTT.